These T cell receptor beta chains were read from a single sample in a study of Ad26.COV2.S vaccination and SARS-CoV-2 variants. The table came from immunoSEQ multiplex PCR; TCRdb's copy has only in-frame clones and leaves some out. The table lists 250,000 or so clones, roughly 85% of them singletons. This material consisted of peripheral blood, taken in a trial of Ad26.COV2.S vaccine versus placebo. The receptors here all came from a person between 18 and 59 years old who received the Ad26.COV2.S COVID-19 vaccine or a placebo. CDR3s leave out the opening cysteine and the closing phenylalanine or tryptophan.

TRBJ2-3	TRBV5-6	ASSAQLTDTQY
TRBJ2-1	TRBV7-3	ASSLAAANEQF
TRBJ1-1	TRBV3-1/TRBV3-2	ASSQAPGSEAF
TRBJ1-1	TRBV7-9	ASSLPQHEAF
TRBJ1-1	TRBV9	ASSASGTPSNTEAF
TRBJ1-6	TRBV19	ASTPGQLTYNSPLH
TRBJ2-3	TRBV29-1	SVEEAIMSDTQY
TRBJ1-4	TRBV5-1	ASSLGQGRYEKLF
TRBJ1-1	TRBV5-5	ASSPMSPVNTEAF
TRBJ1-4	TRBV4-2	ATRGTGGEKLF
TRBJ2-2	TRBV4-1	ASSLRGTTNTGELF
TRBJ1-6	TRBV9	ASSVDESSYNSPLH
TRBJ1-6	TRBV12-3/TRBV12-4	ASSLGSSPLH
TRBJ2-7	TRBV7-8	ASSRDFSGGPYEQY
TRBJ2-3	TRBV21-1	ASDLRDRDPSTDTQY
TRBJ1-2	TRBV7-2	ASSLNPRGRGYGYT
TRBJ2-7	TRBV4-1	ASSQDRGYQQY
TRBJ2-1	TRBV5-1	ASSPIGQGSYEQF
TRBJ2-1	TRBV12-5	ASGLLGSSYNEQF
TRBJ2-3	TRBV19	ASSSGRRDTDTQY
TRBJ2-1	TRBV7-3	ASSLGTSGRRISNEQF
TRBJ1-2	TRBV5-1	ASSLILNRGNYYGYT
TRBJ1-2	TRBV7-2	ASSIISYGYT
TRBJ1-3	TRBV11-2	ASSGGAWGLAGNTIY
TRBJ1-2	TRBV2	ASSETSGET
TRBJ1-1	TRBV6-5	ASIKTEAF
TRBJ2-5	TRBV7-9	ASSPQQETQY
TRBJ2-3	TRBV25-1	ASSARTAITDTQY
TRBJ2-1	TRBV3-1/TRBV3-2	ASSRSTGSSYNEQF
TRBJ2-4	TRBV7-2	ASSQQGAANIQY
TRBJ1-3	TRBV3-1/TRBV3-2	ASSQALTGVRGNTIY
TRBJ1-4	TRBV4-1	ASSQEDRWSREKLF
TRBJ2-7	TRBV14	ASSQGNEQY
TRBJ1-5	TRBV4-3	ASSQEVTGGSQPQH
TRBJ2-7	TRBV4-3	ASSQDELGEQY
TRBJ1-4	TRBV28	ASSLKGRTSRNEKLF
TRBJ1-1	TRBV15	ATSRQKNTEAF
TRBJ1-2	TRBV19	ASKSRESYGYT
TRBJ2-2	TRBV6-4	ASSESDTGELF
TRBJ2-1	TRBV4-1	ASSHRLAGGTNEQF
TRBJ2-2	TRBV5-3	ARSLYRVWSTNTGELF
TRBJ2-1	TRBV5-4	ASSFSSGSSYNEQF
TRBJ2-7	TRBV5-3	ARSFMSSYEQY
TRBJ1-1	TRBV6-2/TRBV6-3	ASSYTDMNTEAF
TRBJ1-3	TRBV7-9	ASSSVTGVGNTIY
TRBJ2-5	TRBV5-1	ASSSRAWDLQETQY
TRBJ1-2	TRBV4-1	ASSQESSGRGSNGYT
TRBJ2-3	TRBV7-3	ASSLSDNLPDTQY